These 29 T cell receptor beta chains share one sample of origin, sequenced in a study of early T cells in non-severe SARS-CoV-2 infection. One entry per CDR3 protein, called by TCRdb with MiXCR from the 5' RACE reads. This table holds 80,000 to 95,000 distinct CDR3 sequences, approximately 15% found once. The sequenced material came from whole blood. Receptors were obtained from an adult who was a healthcare worker with PCR-confirmed SARS-CoV-2 infection or an uninfected control (not recorded which).

CDR3 in DNA: TGTGCCAGCAGCTTCAACAGGGGTAACACTGAAGCTTTCTTT. This codes for CASSFNRGNTEAFF. This chain joins TRBV7-2 and TRBJ1-1, with 7 bases fitting TRBD1. Unmatched junction bases numbered 3, after V lost 3 bases and J lost 2 bases. The CDR3 spans 14 residues. Germline-derived CDR1 and CDR2 are SGHTA and FQGNSA.

This clonotype was counted many times. V usage is TRBV10-3 and J usage is TRBJ2-7; possible D gene TRBD1, 7 bases. Germline-derived CDR1 and CDR2 are ENHRY and SYGVKD. CDR3 length equals 13 residues. Trimming left V 4 bases short and J 6 bases short, with 13 bases between. The CDR3 DNA reads TGTGCCATCAGTGGTGCTCAGGGGGGCGAGCAGTACTTC. Protein sequence: CAISGAQGGEQYF.

The V and J genes are TRBV14 and TRBJ2-2; 8 positions match TRBD2. The V segment lost 2 bases and the J segment 5 bases; nucleotides outside the gene matches: 7. Germline V CDR1 and CDR2: SGHDN, FVKESK. This CDR3 contains 16 residues. CDR3 in amino acids: CASSQRSLAGTGELFF. The CDR3 nucleotides are TGTGCCAGCAGCCAACGAAGTTTAGCGGGGACCGGGGAGCTGTTTTTT.

A few counts support this clonotype. The chain is built from TRBV23-1 and TRBJ2-3, with D hard to call. TRBV23-1 falls under the ORF class, with uncertain function. The CDR3 length is 14 residues. V lost 9 bases and J 0 bases, leaving 13 bases between the germline ends. Here the CDR3 DNA reads TGCGCCAGTGATGAAGTCAGTAGCACAGATACGCAGTATTTT. This codes for CASDEVSSTDTQYF.

In this sample, this clonotype turned up a few times. This chain joins TRBV28 and TRBJ2-2; no clear D gene. Trimming removed 5 bases from V and 4 bases from J, with 11 bases in between. CDR3 size: 14 residues. Germline values: CDR1 MDHEN, CDR2 SYDVKM. CDR3 DNA: TGTGCCAGCAGTCCCAGGACGGGCACCGGGGAGCTGTTTTTT. It yields the protein CASSPRTGTGELFF.

In its sample, this clonotype was seen many times. The chain couples TRBV10-3 to TRBJ2-2; D not resolved. Germline CDR1 reads ENHRY; CDR2 reads SYGVKD. The CDR3 extends over 13 amino acids. V lost 7 bases and J 4 bases, leaving 10 bases between the germline ends. CDR3 amino acids: CAINFNFTGELFF. CDR3 nucleotides: TGTGCCATCAACTTCAATTTCACCGGGGAGCTGTTTTTT.

This clonotype has only a few counts. The V gene is TRBV11-2, the J gene TRBJ2-7, with unresolved D. Trimming took off 5 bases at V and 10 bases at J, with 15 bases between the two ends. This CDR3 has 12 residues. Germline V lookup: CDR1 SGHAT, CDR2 FQNNGV. As DNA, the CDR3 is TGTGCCAGCAGCCCTACTACACCTCAACAGTACTTC. Protein product: CASSPTTPQQYF.

This chain links TRBV30 with TRBJ2-7, with a tentative D call TRBD1 (5 bases). Trimming took off 0 bases at V and 2 bases at J, with 11 bases between the two ends. CDR3 length: 14 amino acids. Germline V gives CDR1 GTSNPN, CDR2 SVGIG (reference sequence). The CDR3, as DNA: TGTGCCTGGAGTGTTAGGCAGGGTGCCTACGAGCAGTACTTC. It encodes CAWSVRQGAYEQYF.

This clonotype was observed at least ten times. The chain carries TRBV2 and TRBJ1-6, with D unclear. V lost 2 bases and J lost 0, with 11 bases in between. CDR1 SNHLY and CDR2 FYNNEI come from the germline V gene. The CDR3 contains 17 residues. CDR3 amino acids: CASSETGRSSYNSPLHF. The CDR3 DNA follows: TGTGCCAGCAGTGAAACCGGCCGGAGCTCCTATAATTCACCCCTCCACTTT.

The table lists this clonotype with many counts. The CDR3 region has the DNA TGTGCTAGTGGTTTGGTAATCTCGAGGGGGAGCACAGATACGCAGTATTTT. Residues: CASGLVISRGSTDTQYF. The chain combines TRBV12-5 with TRBJ2-3, with D possibly being TRBD1 (6 bases). Trimming pared 0 bases from V and 0 bases from J, leaving 13 bases between. This CDR3 is built from 17 residues. Germline values: CDR1 LGHNT, CDR2 FRNRAP. The full variable domain, completed using reference TRBV12-5 and TRBJ2-3, is DARVTQTPRHKVTEMGQEVTMRCQPILGHNTVFWYRQTMMQGLELLAYFRNRAPLDDSGMPKDRFSAEMPDATLATLKIQPSEPRDSAVYFCASGLVISRGSTDTQYFGPGTRLTVL.

This clonotype was counted ten times or more. The chain recombines TRBV12-3 or TRBV12-4 with TRBJ1-1; TRBD1 agrees at 11 bases. The CDR3 consists of 16 residues. J lost 2 bases, V lost 6 bases, and 8 bases had no gene match. The DNA of the CDR3 is TGTGCCAGCAGGCCCGGGACAGGGGGGGGAAACACTGAAGCTTTCTTT. Protein product: CASRPGTGGGNTEAFF.

This clonotype was recorded many times. The CDR3 protein is CASSLGSTGEQYF. DNA of the CDR3: TGTGCCAGCAGCTTAGGGTCGACGGGCGAGCAGTACTTC. The chain has TRBV7-6 and TRBJ2-7; no firm D call. Germline CDR1 is SGHVS and CDR2 is FNYEAQ. This CDR3 contains 13 residues. The V and J ends lost 1 base and 6 bases respectively, with 10 bases between them.

Many counts were recorded for this clonotype. The chain uses TRBV5-1 and TRBJ2-1; D gene unclear. The CDR3 totals 12 residues. Germline values: CDR1 SGHRS, CDR2 YFSETQ. V dropped 1 base and J dropped 5 bases, with 4 bases sitting between them. The CDR3 nucleotides are TGCGCCAGCAGCTTGAGGGACAATGAGCAGTTCTTC. It codes for CASSLRDNEQFF.

This clonotype has a handful of counts. The chain employs TRBV6-4 and TRBJ2-3, with TRBD2 as a possible D gene (5 bases). This CDR3 contains 14 residues. Between the trimmed V and J ends, which lost 2 bases and 1 base, there was a span of 7 bases. Germline V CDR1 and CDR2: MRHNA, SNTAGT. The CDR3 protein is CASSDRSGTDTQYF. CDR3 DNA sequence: TGTGCCAGCAGTGACCGTAGCGGCACAGATACGCAGTATTTT.

This clonotype was seen ten or more times. The chain couples TRBV5-1 to TRBJ2-1; D perhaps matches TRBD1 (6 bases). Germline V gene data show CDR1 as SGHRS and CDR2 as YFSETQ. This CDR3 is built from 16 residues. Trimming stripped 2 bases from V and 0 bases from J, with 12 bases between. CDR3: CASSFGDKISYNEQFF. The CDR3 DNA sequence: TGCGCCAGCAGCTTTGGGGACAAGATCTCCTACAATGAGCAGTTCTTC.

This clonotype came up many times. This chain connects TRBV5-4 to TRBJ2-3; 8 nucleotides line up with TRBD2. The length of the CDR3 is 16 residues. CDR1 and CDR2 from the germline V gene are SGHNT and YYREEE (reference sequence). V shed 0 bases, J shed 2 bases, and the junction held 5 bases outside the gene matches. The CDR3 DNA follows: TGTGCCAGCAGCTTGGAACTAGCGGTTACCACAGATACGCAGTATTTT. Its translation is CASSLELAVTTDTQYF.

A word on this clonotype: Just one base apart from a much larger clone, this may be a read error. This rearrangement joins TRBV5-1 to TRBJ1-2; D remains unclear. Germline V CDR1 and CDR2: SGHRS, YFSETQ. With 3 bases removed from V and 2 bases from J, the gap between germline ends came to 14 bases. This CDR3 is built from 15 residues. CDR3 region: CASSSVEFPNYGYTF. CDR3 sequence (DNA): TGCGCCAGCAGCTCGGTCGAGTTCCCCAACTATGGCTACACCTTC.

CDR3 sequence (DNA): TGCGCCAGCAGCCAAGGGACAGGAGGTTCCTACGAGCAGTACTTC. Translation gives CASSQGTGGSYEQYF. The chain carries TRBV4-1 and TRBJ2-7; 7 bases fit TRBD1. CDR1 is MGHRA and CDR2 is YSYEKL in the germline V gene. The V gene end was trimmed by 1 base and the J gene end by 1 base; junction bases not matched to a gene: 4. The CDR3 is 15 amino acids.

This clonotype was detected ten times or more. The V call is TRBV5-1, the J call TRBJ1-2; 9 bases align to TRBD1. The germline V gene encodes CDR1 SGHRS and CDR2 YFSETQ. With 4 bases clipped from V and 8 bases from J, the junction kept 6 bases outside the gene matches. The CDR3 has 13 amino acids. Written as DNA, the CDR3 is TGCGCCAGCAGCCGGGGACAGGGTGGCGGCTACACCTTC. This gives the protein CASSRGQGGGYTF.

This clonotype was detected ten times or more. The chain is built from TRBV5-6 and TRBJ1-4; unclear D gene. The CDR3 is 11 residues long. Trimming removed 4 bases from V and 8 bases from J, with 6 bases in between. Germline CDR1 is SGHDT and CDR2 is YYEEEE. The CDR3 DNA reads TGTGCCAGCAGCCTAACAGAAAAACTGTTTTTT. Its translation is CASSLTEKLFF.

This clonotype was observed a few times. The chain couples TRBV7-2 to TRBJ2-5, with TRBD1 matching over 8 bases. The CDR3 contains 14 residues. The V gene's germline CDR1 is SGHTA and CDR2 FQGNSA. With 3 bases clipped from V and 4 bases from J, the junction kept 4 bases outside the gene matches. The CDR3 bases are TGTGCCAGCAGCTTGGTCAGGGGGCCAGAGACCCAGTACTTC. Translating gives CASSLVRGPETQYF.

This clonotype was recorded a few times. The genes are TRBV29-1 and TRBJ2-5; D uncertain. V was shortened by 6 bases and J by 3 bases, with 8 bases between the two germline ends. The CDR3 contains 11 residues. The V gene's germline CDR1 is SQVTM and CDR2 ANQGSEA. The CDR3 coding sequence is TGCAGCGTCGAGAATAAAGAGACCCAGTACTTC. Translated, it gives CSVENKETQYF.

The rearrangement joins TRBV6-6 to TRBJ2-7; no definite D call. Germline CDR1 MNHNY, CDR2 SVGAGI (reference sequence). Trimming shortened V by 6 bases and J by 7 bases, and 13 bases separated the two germline ends. The CDR3 covers 12 residues. In DNA, the CDR3 is TGTGCCAGCAGCTCCGGGCAATGGGAGCAGTACTTC. This codes for CASSSGQWEQYF.

This clonotype is categorized as medium-sized. This sequence joins TRBV18 and TRBJ2-3; D tentatively reads TRBD1 or TRBD2 (5 bases each). Germline lookup yields CDR1 KGHSH and CDR2 LQKENI. Trimming shortened V by 2 bases and J by 0 bases, and 9 bases separated the two germline ends. The CDR3 length is 15 residues. The CDR3 region is CASSPAGASTDTQYF. The CDR3 region has the DNA TGTGCCAGCTCACCAGCCGGGGCAAGCACAGATACGCAGTATTTT.

This clonotype was detected a few times. The V call is TRBV6-1, the J call TRBJ1-5; D is undetermined. The germline CDR1 and CDR2 sequences are MNHNS and SASEGT. The CDR3 is made up of 17 amino acids. V shed 0 bases and J shed 3 bases, with 15 bases lying between them. CDR3 amino acids: CASSEAFTRIYNQPQHF. Here the CDR3 DNA reads TGTGCCAGCAGTGAAGCTTTCACTCGGATTTACAATCAGCCCCAGCATTTT.

The chain combines TRBV4-3 with TRBJ2-2, with TRBD2 matching 8 bases. J was trimmed by 4 bases and V by 6 bases; bases with no gene match: 7. Germline V gene data show CDR1 as LGHNA and CDR2 as YSLEER. This CDR3 is 15 amino acids long. CDR3 amino acids: CASRQSSGGTGELFF. CDR3 in DNA: TGCGCCAGCAGACAATCGAGCGGGGGCACCGGGGAGCTGTTTTTT.

This clonotype was counted only a few times. The chain is built from TRBV20-1 and TRBJ2-5; D tentatively reads TRBD1 or TRBD2 (6 bases each). CDR3 length: 16 amino acids. Germline CDR1 DFQATT, CDR2 SNEGSKA (reference sequence). Trimming removed 5 bases from V and 7 bases from J, with 26 bases in between. CDR3: CSAAGGRGSPAGTQYF. The CDR3 region has the DNA TGCAGTGCTGCCGGGGGCCGTGGGTCCCCAGCTGGGACCCAGTACTTC.

This clonotype was recorded once. The CDR3 spells CSVEYGGYGYTF. The CDR3 nucleotides are TGCAGCGTTGAATACGGCGGCTATGGCTACACCTTC. V gene TRBV29-1 combines with J gene TRBJ1-2; D unresolved. The germline V and J ends were trimmed by 2 bases and 4 bases, with 8 bases remaining between them. The CDR3 is 12 residues long. Germline V gives CDR1 SQVTM, CDR2 ANQGSEA.

This clonotype was counted only a few times. V gene TRBV6-1 combines with J gene TRBJ2-7; D gene ambiguous. The CDR3 consists of 12 residues. The ends were cut back, 5 bases at V and 6 bases at J, with 11 bases in the middle. Germline assignment: CDR1 MNHNS and CDR2 SASEGT. The CDR3 loop reads CASSKPPPEQYF. DNA for the CDR3: TGTGCCAGCAGTAAACCTCCCCCCGAGCAGTACTTC.